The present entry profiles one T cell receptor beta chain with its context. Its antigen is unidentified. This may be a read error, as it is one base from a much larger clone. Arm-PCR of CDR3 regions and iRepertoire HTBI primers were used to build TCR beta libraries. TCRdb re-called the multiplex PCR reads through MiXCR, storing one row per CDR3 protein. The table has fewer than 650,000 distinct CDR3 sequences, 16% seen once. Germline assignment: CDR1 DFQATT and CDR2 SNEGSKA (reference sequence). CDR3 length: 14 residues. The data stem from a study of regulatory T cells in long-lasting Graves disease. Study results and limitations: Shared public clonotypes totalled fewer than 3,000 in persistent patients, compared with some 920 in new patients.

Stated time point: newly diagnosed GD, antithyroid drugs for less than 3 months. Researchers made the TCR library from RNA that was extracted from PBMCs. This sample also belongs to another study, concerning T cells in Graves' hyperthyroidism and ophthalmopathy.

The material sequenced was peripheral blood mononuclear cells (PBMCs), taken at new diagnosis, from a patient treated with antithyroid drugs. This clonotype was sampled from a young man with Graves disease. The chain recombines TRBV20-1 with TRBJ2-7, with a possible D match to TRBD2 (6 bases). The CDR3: CSAWDFTSSYERYF. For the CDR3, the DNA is TGCAGTGCTTGGGACTTCACGAGCTCCTACGAGCGGTACTTC.